These 5 T cell receptor beta chains came from one sample sequenced in a study of blood T cell repertoires in COVID-19. Libraries were prepared by immunoSEQ multiplex PCR; TCRdb keeps only in-frame clonotypes and omits some of them. The table has tens of thousands of clones, roughly 90% seen once. Material: peripheral blood. Receptors were obtained from a human donor with active COVID-19. The donor label of this sample is uncertain.

V usage is TRBV5-1 and J usage is TRBJ2-3, with a tentative D call TRBD2 (5 bases). The CDR3 loop spans 16 amino acids. Trimming cost V 0 bases and J 2 bases, with 13 bases left between them. The germline gives CDR1 SGHRS, CDR2 YFSETQ. This chain's CDR3 is CASSLVPGLSTDTQYF. The CDR3 coding sequence is TGCGCCAGCAGCTTGGTACCGGGATTATCCACAGATACGCAGTATTTT.

The rearrangement links TRBV19 to TRBJ1-2; 8 bases match TRBD1. The germline CDR1 and CDR2 sequences are LNHDA and SQIVND (reference sequence). The junction had 8 bases not matched to a gene; V was cut back by 7 bases and J by 4 bases. The CDR3 extends over 14 amino acids. The CDR3 protein is CASTSTGGSYGYTF. CDR3 bases: TGTGCCAGTACTTCTACAGGGGGTAGCTATGGCTACACCTTC. Variable domain in full (rest from reference TRBV19 and TRBJ1-2): DGGITQSPKYLFRKEGQNVTLSCEQNLNHDAMYWYRQDPGQGLRLIYYSQIVNDFQKGDIAEGYSVSREKKESFPLTVTSAQKNPTAFYLCASTSTGGSYGYTFGSGTRLTVV.

A remark on this clone: The sample carries other DNA sequences with the same CDR3. The V and J genes are TRBV9 and TRBJ2-2; no clear D. Germline V CDR1 and CDR2: SGDLS, YYNGEE. The CDR3 sequence is 14 residues long. With 0 bases removed from V and 2 bases from J, the gap between germline ends came to 5 bases. This CDR3 is CASSVVSNTGELFF. CDR3 DNA sequence: TGTGCCAGCAGCGTAGTCAGTAACACCGGGGAGCTGTTTTTT.

The genes are TRBV7-8 and TRBJ2-3, with D tentatively TRBD2 (5 bases). CDR3 length: 14 residues. The V and J ends lost 1 base and 1 base respectively, with 6 bases between them. Germline CDR1 and CDR2: SGHVS and FQNEAQ. The CDR3 DNA reads as TGTGCCAGCAGCTTAGACGGGGGCACAGATACGCAGTATTTT. It specifies CASSLDGGTDTQYF.

V usage is TRBV5-1 and J usage is TRBJ1-1; 10 bases map to TRBD1. The J segment lost 4 bases and the V segment lost 3 bases, leaving 3 bases of the junction unmatched. The CDR3 has 14 residues. Germline V gene lookup returns CDR1 SGHRS and CDR2 YFSETQ. The CDR3 DNA is TGCGCCAGCAGCTCCGACAGGGGGCCCACTGAAGCTTTCTTT. Translation gives CASSSDRGPTEAFF. The entire variable domain, with the rest obtained from reference TRBV5-1 and TRBJ1-1, is as follows: KAGVTQTPRYLIKTRGQQVTLSCSPISGHRSVSWYQQTPGQGLQFLFEYFSETQRNKGNFPGRFSGRQFSNSRSEMNVSTLELGDSALYLCASSSDRGPTEAFFGQGTRLTVV.